The clone carrying this T cell receptor beta chain was picked up a small number of times. The data were taken from a study of T cell changes during pregnancy in multiple sclerosis. Some clones are missing from TCRdb's copy, which holds only in-frame ones; the method was immunoSEQ multiplex PCR. The table has roughly 56,000 clones, more than 80% seen once; the top ten hold almost 0.5%. Sequencing was performed on CD4+ T cells from peripheral blood mononuclear cells, taken after pregnancy. The origin of this receptor is a female donor in good health, enrolled as a control in a pregnancy study.

In DNA, the CDR3 is TGTGCCAGCAGCTTGTCAAATAGCAATCAGCCCCAGCATTTT. Translation gives CASSLSNSNQPQHF. The V gene is TRBV5-8, the J gene TRBJ1-5, with D unclear. This CDR3 has 14 amino acids. V lost 1 base to trimming and J lost 0 bases, with 5 bases between them. Germline V gene data show CDR1 as SGHTS and CDR2 as YDEGEE.